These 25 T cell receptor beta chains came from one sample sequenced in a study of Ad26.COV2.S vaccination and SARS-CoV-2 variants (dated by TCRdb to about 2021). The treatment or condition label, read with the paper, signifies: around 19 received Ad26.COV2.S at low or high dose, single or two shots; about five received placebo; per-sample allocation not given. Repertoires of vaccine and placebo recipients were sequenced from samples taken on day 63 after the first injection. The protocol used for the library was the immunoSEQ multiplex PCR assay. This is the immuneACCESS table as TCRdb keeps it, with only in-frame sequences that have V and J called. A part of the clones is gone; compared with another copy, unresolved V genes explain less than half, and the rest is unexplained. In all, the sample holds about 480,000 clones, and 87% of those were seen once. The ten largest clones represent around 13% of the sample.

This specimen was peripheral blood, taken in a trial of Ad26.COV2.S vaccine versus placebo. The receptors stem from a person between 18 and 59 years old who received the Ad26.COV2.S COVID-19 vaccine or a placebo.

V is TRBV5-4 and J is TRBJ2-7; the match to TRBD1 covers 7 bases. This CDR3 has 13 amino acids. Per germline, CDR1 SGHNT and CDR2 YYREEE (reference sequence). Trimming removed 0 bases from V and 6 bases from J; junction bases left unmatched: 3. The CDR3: CASSLGAGGEQYF. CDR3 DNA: TGTGCCAGCAGCTTGGGGGCAGGGGGCGAGCAGTACTTC.

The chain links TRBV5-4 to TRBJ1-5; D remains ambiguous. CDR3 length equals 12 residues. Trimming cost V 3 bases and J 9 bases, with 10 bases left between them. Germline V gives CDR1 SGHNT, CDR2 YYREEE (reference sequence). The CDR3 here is CASSSPGRPQHF. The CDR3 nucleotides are TGTGCCAGCAGCTCCCCCGGCCGGCCCCAGCATTTT. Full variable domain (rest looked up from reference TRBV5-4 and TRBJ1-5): ETGVTQSPTHLIKTRGQQVTLRCSSQSGHNTVSWYQQALGQGPQFIFQYYREEENGRGNFPPRFSGLQFPNYSSELNVNALELDDSALYLCASSSPGRPQHFGDGTRLSIL.

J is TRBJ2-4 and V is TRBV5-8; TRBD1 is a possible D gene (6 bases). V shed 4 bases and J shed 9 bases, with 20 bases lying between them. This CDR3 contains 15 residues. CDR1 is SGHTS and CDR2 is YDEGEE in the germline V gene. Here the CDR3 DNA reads TGTGCCAGCAGCCTAGAACAGGGTAATCGGGTCATTCAGTACTTC. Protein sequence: CASSLEQGNRVIQYF.

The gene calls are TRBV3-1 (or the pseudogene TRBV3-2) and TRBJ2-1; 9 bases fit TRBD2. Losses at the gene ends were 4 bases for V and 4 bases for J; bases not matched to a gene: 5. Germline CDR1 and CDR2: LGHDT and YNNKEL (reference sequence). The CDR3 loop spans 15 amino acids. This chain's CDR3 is CASSLRTSAYNEQFF. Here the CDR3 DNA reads TGTGCCAGCAGCCTTCGGACTAGCGCTTACAATGAGCAGTTCTTC.

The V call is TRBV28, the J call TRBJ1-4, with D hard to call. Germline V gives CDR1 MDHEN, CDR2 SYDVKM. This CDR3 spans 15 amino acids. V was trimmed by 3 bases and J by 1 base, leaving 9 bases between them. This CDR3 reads CASSLGGRTNEKLFF. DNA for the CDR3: TGTGCCAGCAGTTTGGGCGGCAGAACTAATGAAAAACTGTTTTTT. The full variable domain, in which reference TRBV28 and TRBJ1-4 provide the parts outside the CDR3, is DVKVTQSSRYLVKRTGEKVFLECVQDMDHENMFWYRQDPGLGLRLIYFSYDVKMKEKGDIPEGYSVSREKKERFSLILESASTNQTSMYLCASSLGGRTNEKLFFGSGTQLSVL.

The CDR3 region has the DNA TGTGCCAGCAGCTGGGTCGGGGAGAACAATCAGCCCCAGCATTTT. Its protein product is CASSWVGENNQPQHF. The chain recombines TRBV5-8 with TRBJ1-5; D ambiguous. Per germline, CDR1 SGHTS and CDR2 YDEGEE. V gave up 3 bases and J gave up 3 bases, with 13 bases separating them. The CDR3 runs to 15 residues.

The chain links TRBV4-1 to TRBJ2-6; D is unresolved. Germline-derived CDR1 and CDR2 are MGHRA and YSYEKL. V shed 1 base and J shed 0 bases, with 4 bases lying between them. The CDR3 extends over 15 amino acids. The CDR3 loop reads CASSQGFSGANVLTF. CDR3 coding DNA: TGCGCCAGCAGCCAAGGGTTCTCTGGGGCCAACGTCCTGACTTTC.

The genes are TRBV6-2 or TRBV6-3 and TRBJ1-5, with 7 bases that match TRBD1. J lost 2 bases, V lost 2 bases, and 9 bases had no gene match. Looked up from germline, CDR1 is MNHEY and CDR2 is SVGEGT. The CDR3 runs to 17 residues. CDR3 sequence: CASSYDRVGRGNQPQHF. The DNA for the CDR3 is TGTGCCAGCAGTTACGACAGGGTAGGTCGTGGCAATCAGCCCCAGCATTTT.

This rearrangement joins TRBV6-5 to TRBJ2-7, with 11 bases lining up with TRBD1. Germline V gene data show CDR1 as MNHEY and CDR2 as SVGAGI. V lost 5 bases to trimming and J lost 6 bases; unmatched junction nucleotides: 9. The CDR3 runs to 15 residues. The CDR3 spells CASSRTRDRGSEQYF. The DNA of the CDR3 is TGTGCCAGCAGTCGAACCCGGGACAGGGGGAGCGAGCAGTACTTC.

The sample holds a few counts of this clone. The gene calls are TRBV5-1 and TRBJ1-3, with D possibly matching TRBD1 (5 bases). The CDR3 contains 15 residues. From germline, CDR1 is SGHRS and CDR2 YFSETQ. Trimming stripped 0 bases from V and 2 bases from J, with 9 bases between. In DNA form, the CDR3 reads TGCGCCAGCAGCTTGGCCTCGGGGGCTGGAAACACCATATATTTT. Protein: CASSLASGAGNTIYF. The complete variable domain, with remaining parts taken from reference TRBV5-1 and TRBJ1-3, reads KAGVTQTPRYLIKTRGQQVTLSCSPISGHRSVSWYQQTPGQGLQFLFEYFSETQRNKGNFPGRFSGRQFSNSRSEMNVSTLELGDSALYLCASSLASGAGNTIYFGEGSWLTVV.

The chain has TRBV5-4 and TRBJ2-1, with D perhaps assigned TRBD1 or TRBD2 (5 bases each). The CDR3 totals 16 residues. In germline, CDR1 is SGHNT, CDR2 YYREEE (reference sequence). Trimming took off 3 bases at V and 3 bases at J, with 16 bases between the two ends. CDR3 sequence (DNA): TGTGCCAGCAGCTCAACCCAGGGAGTCCTCTACAATGAGCAGTTCTTC. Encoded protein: CASSSTQGVLYNEQFF.

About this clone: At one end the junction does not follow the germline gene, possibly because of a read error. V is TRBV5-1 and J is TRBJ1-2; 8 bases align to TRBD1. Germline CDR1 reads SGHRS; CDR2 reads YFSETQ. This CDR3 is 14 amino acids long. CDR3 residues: CASSLGQAVYGYTF. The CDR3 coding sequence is TGCGCCAGCAGTTTGGGACAGGCCGTCTATGGCTACACCTTC.

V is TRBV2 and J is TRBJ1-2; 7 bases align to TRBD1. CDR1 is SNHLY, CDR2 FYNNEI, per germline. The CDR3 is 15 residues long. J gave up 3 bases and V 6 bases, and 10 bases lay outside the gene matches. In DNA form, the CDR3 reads TGTGCCAGCAGGGCGCGTGAGGGGGCTCACTATGGCTACACCTTC. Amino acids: CASRAREGAHYGYTF.

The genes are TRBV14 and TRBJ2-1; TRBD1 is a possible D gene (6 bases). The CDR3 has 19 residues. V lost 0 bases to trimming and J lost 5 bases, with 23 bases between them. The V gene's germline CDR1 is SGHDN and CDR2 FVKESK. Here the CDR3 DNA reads TGTGCCAGCAGCCAAGATAGGATCGGGGTTTGGACAGCGAACAATGAGCAGTTCTTC. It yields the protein CASSQDRIGVWTANNEQFF.

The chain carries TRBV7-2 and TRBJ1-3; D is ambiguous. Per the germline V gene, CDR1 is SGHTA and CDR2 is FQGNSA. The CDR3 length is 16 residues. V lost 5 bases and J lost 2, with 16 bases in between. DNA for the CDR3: TGTGCCAGCAGCCTGGGATTGATCGGTACTGGAAACACCATATATTTT. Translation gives CASSLGLIGTGNTIYF.

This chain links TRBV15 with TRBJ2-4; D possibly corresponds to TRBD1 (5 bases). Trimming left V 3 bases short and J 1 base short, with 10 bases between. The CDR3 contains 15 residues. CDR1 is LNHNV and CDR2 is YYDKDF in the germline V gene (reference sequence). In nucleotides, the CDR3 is TGTGCCACCAGCAGGATAGGGGTTGCCAAAAACATTCAGTACTTC. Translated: CATSRIGVAKNIQYF. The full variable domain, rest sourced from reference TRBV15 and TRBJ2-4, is DAMVIQNPRYQVTQFGKPVTLSCSQTLNHNVMYWYQQKSSQAPKLLFHYYDKDFNNEADTPDNFQSRRPNTSFCFLDIRSPGLGDTAMYLCATSRIGVAKNIQYFGAGTRLSVL.

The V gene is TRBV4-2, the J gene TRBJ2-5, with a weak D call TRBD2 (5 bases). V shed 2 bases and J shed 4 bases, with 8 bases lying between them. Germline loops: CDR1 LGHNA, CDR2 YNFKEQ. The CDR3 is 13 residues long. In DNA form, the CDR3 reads TGTGCCAGCAGCCAAACTAGGAGAGAGACCCAGTACTTC. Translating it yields CASSQTRRETQYF.

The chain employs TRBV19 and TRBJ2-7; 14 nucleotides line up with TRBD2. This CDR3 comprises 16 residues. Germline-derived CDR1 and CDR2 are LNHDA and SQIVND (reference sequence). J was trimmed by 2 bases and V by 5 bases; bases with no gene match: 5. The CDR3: CASSLGLAGVTYEQYF. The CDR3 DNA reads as TGTGCCAGTAGTCTGGGACTAGCGGGAGTGACCTACGAGCAGTACTTC. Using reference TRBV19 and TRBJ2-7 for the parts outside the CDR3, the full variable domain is DGGITQSPKYLFRKEGQNVTLSCEQNLNHDAMYWYRQDPGQGLRLIYYSQIVNDFQKGDIAEGYSVSREKKESFPLTVTSAQKNPTAFYLCASSLGLAGVTYEQYFGPGTRLTVT.

The CDR3 sequence: CASSSHRTGPNTGELFF. The CDR3 nucleotides read TGTGCCAGCAGTTCCCACCGGACAGGACCGAACACCGGGGAGCTGTTTTTT. This chain connects TRBV27 to TRBJ2-2; TRBD1 aligns across 7 bases. Germline CDR1 MNHEY, CDR2 SMNVEV (reference sequence). CDR3 length: 17 residues. J gave up 0 bases and V 4 bases, and 8 bases lay outside the gene matches.

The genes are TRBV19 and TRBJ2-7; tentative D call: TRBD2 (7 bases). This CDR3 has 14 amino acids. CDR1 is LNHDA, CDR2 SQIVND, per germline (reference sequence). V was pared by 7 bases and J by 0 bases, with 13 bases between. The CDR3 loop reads CASNRASGSYEQYF. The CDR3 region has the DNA TGTGCCAGTAACAGGGCTAGCGGCTCCTACGAGCAGTACTTC.

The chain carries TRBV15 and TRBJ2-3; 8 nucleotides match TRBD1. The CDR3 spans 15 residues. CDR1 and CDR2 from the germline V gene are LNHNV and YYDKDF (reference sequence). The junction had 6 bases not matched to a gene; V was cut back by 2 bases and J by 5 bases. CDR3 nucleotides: TGTGCCACCAGCAGATACCAGGGGGCTGAAGATACGCAGTATTTT. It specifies CATSRYQGAEDTQYF. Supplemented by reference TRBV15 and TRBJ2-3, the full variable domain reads DAMVIQNPRYQVTQFGKPVTLSCSQTLNHNVMYWYQQKSSQAPKLLFHYYDKDFNNEADTPDNFQSRRPNTSFCFLDIRSPGLGDTAMYLCATSRYQGAEDTQYFGPGTRLTVL.

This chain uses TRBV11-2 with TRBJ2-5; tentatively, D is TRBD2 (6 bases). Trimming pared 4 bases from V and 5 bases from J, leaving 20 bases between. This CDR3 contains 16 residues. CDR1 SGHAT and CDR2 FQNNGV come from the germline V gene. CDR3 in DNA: TGTGCCAGCAGCTCCCACCCGGTCGGCGGGACGGAGACCCAGTACTTC. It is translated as CASSSHPVGGTETQYF.

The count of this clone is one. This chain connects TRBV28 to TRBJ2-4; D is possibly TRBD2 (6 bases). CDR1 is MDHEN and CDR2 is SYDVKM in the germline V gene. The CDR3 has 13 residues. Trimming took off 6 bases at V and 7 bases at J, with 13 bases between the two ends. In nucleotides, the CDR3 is TGTGCCAGCAGCCAGGGAGGTCCGAACATTCAGTACTTC. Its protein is CASSQGGPNIQYF.

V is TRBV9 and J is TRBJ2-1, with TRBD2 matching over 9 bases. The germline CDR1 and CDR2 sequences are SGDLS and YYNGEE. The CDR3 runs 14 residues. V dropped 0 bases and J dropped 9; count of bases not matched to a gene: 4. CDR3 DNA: TGTGCCAGCAGCGTAGTCCCAGCGGGAGGTGAGCAGTTCTTC. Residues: CASSVVPAGGEQFF.

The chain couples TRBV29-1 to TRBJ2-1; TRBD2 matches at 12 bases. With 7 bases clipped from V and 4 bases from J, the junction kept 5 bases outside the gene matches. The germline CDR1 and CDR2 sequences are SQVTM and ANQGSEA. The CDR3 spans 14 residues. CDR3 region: CSASGRAQYNEQFF. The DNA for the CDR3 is TGCAGCGCTAGCGGGAGGGCCCAGTACAATGAGCAGTTCTTC.